This T cell receptor (beta chain) stems from a study of control samples from healthy donors and cancer patients (TCRdb year 2020). Libraries came from the immunoSEQ multiplex PCR assay. TCRdb carries this immuneACCESS record with in-frame sequences only. Its versions omit some clonotypes, under half of them owing to an unresolved V gene in the studies checked, with the rest unexplained. Within this sample are more than 150,000 clones, with 93% of them counted one time only. In total, the top ten clones hold 2% to 2.5% of the sample. On this clone: This receptor's antigen is unknown. Base qualities are not at hand, and no much larger clone is one base apart.

Specimen: blood. The sequence came from a man in his forties or fifties in good health.

In nucleotides, the sequence is TGTGCCAGCAGCGTAGAGTTTAGGACCGGGGAGCTGTTTTTT. It translates to CASSVEFRTGELFF. The V and J genes are TRBV9 and TRBJ2-2; the D gene is unclear. The CDR3 sequence holds 14 residues, the cysteine and phenylalanine included. The read is trimmed to its CDR3 DNA, 42 bases read in frame from base 1. The V end loses 0 bases and the J end loses 5 bases, and a stretch of 8 bases separates them. The germline V gene supplies CDR1 SGDLS and CDR2 YYNGEE.